This T cell receptor (beta chain) was profiled in a study of CD8 T cells in Susac syndrome. Whole-study context: Sequencing included Susac syndrome patients, six of them with active disease and roughly eight in remission.

TEMRA cells were FACS-enriched and CD8+ and CD4+ T cells negatively isolated. V was clipped by 8 bases and J by 2 bases, with 13 bases between them. This CDR3 has 13 residues. With random hexamers, reverse transcription was performed on about 0.45 to 1 ug of RNA. TCR beta CDR3 was amplified by immunoSEQ multiplex PCR. This amplification extended across 54 Vbeta and 13 Jbeta segments. TCRdb analysed the immunoSEQ multiplex PCR reads with MiXCR anew, one entry per CDR3 protein. This repertoire shows around 200,000 distinct CDR3 sequences, approximately 96% found once; its top ten account for approximately 0.089%.

What was sequenced was CD4+ T cells from PBMCs. The V and J genes are TRBV12-3 or TRBV12-4 and TRBJ2-7; no clear D gene. The clonotype was recovered from a human donor with Susac syndrome. CDR3 loop: CASGYRTTYEQYF. CDR3 coding DNA: TGTGCCAGCGGATACAGAACTACCTACGAGCAGTACTTC.